This T cell receptor (beta chain) was recorded in a study of T cells in Graves' hyperthyroidism and ophthalmopathy. Points from the study as a whole: A model built on 13 V-J features separated ophthalmopathy from stable hyperthyroidism. Ophthalmopathy onset followed model prediction by a median approximately 7 months. Most thyroid-expanded clonotypes above 0.001 were also found in blood.

The table lists this clonotype with many counts. What it recognizes is unknown. Amplified TCR beta CDR3 regions derived from RNA transcripts. First-round RT-PCR targeting the TCR CDR3 was performed with the HTBI primer set. TCRdb re-analysed the multiplex PCR reads in MiXCR, keeping a single row per CDR3 protein. Of fewer than 750,000 distinct CDR3 sequences listed, 46% are singletons. The sequencing input was peripheral blood or thyroid tissue (not recorded which). The sequence was obtained from a woman younger than 35 with Graves' hyperthyroidism.

In nucleotides, the CDR3 is TGCGCCAGCAGCCCCGGGACTAGTTGGGTCGACGAGCAGTACTTC. It codes for CASSPGTSWVDEQYF. The rearrangement joins TRBV5-1 to TRBJ2-7; TRBD2 agrees at 8 bases. V was pared by 4 bases and J by 5 bases, with 11 bases of the junction left unmatched. There are 15 residues in the CDR3. The germline gives CDR1 SGHRS, CDR2 YFSETQ. The whole variable domain, remainder taken from reference TRBV5-1 and TRBJ2-7, is KAGVTQTPRYLIKTRGQQVTLSCSPISGHRSVSWYQQTPGQGLQFLFEYFSETQRNKGNFPGRFSGRQFSNSRSEMNVSTLELGDSALYLCASSPGTSWVDEQYFGPGTRLTVT.